This T cell receptor beta chain was recorded in a study of regulatory T cells in long-lasting Graves disease. Overall study: With positive TSH receptor antibodies and over 5 years of antithyroid drugs, Graves' disease was considered persistent.

Findings and limits, study-wide: Repertoires from persistent disease leaned toward TRBV28, TRBJ1-2 and TRBJ2-5. Those with persistent disease had in common more public clonotypes (about 3,000) than new patients (about 970). Persistent Graves' disease cases displayed lower TCR diversity than newly diagnosed ones.

The TCR beta library used iRepertoire HTBI primers with Arm-PCR amplification of CDR3. TCRdb independently ran MiXCR on the multiplex PCR reads; one entry per CDR3 protein. The data hold around 400,000 distinct CDR3 sequences, with about a quarter observed a single time. J was trimmed by 7 bases and V by 7 bases; bases with no gene match: 5. The CDR3 sequence is 14 residues long. CDR1 and CDR2 from the germline V gene are MDHEN and SYDVKM. Time point in this sample: persistent/refractory GD, antithyroid drugs over 5 years with positive TRAb. PBMC-derived RNA was used for the TCR library. This clonotype was recorded at least ten times. Its antigen is as yet unknown.

The sequencing here drew on peripheral blood mononuclear cells (PBMCs), taken when the disease was refractory, from a patient treated with antithyroid drugs. V gene TRBV28 combines with J gene TRBJ1-6, with 9 bases lining up with TRBD1. The sequence was collected from a female donor with Graves disease. CDR3: CASTTGGGNSPLHF. The CDR3 DNA sequence: TGTGCCAGCACGACAGGGGGAGGGAATTCACCCCTCCACTTT. Based on the CDR3 plus reference TRBV28 and TRBJ1-6, the full variable domain is DVKVTQSSRYLVKRTGEKVFLECVQDMDHENMFWYRQDPGLGLRLIYFSYDVKMKEKGDIPEGYSVSREKKERFSLILESASTNQTSMYLCASTTGGGNSPLHFGNGTRLTVT.